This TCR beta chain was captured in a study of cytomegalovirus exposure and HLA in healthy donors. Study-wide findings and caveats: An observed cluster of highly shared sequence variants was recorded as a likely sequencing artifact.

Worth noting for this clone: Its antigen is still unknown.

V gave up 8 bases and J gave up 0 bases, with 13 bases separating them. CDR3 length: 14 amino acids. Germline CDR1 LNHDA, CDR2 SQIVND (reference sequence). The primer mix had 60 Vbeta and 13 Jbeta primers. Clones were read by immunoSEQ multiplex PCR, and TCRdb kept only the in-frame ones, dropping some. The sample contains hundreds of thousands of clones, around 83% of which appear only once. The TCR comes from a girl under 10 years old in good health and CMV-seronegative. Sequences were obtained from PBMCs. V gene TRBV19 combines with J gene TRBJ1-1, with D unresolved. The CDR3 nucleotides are TGTGCCAGTGGGGAGGCCGGATTGAACACTGAAGCTTTCTTT. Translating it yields CASGEAGLNTEAFF.